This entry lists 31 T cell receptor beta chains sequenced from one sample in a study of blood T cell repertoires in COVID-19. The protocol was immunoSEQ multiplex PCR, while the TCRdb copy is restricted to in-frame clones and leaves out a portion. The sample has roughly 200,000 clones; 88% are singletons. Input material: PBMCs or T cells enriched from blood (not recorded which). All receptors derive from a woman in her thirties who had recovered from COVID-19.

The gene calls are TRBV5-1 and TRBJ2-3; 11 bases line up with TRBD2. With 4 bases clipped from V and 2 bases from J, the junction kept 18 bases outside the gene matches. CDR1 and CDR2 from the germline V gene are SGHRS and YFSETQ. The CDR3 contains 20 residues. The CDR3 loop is CASSRTARKLLAGDTDTQYF. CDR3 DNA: TGCGCCAGCAGCCGAACAGCCCGAAAACTACTAGCGGGAGACACAGATACGCAGTATTTT.

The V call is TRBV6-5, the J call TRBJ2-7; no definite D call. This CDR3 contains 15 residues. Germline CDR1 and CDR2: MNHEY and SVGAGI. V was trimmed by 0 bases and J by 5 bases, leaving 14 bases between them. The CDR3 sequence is CASSYSVYRNDEQYF. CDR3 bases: TGTGCCAGCAGTTACTCGGTTTACAGAAATGACGAGCAGTACTTC.

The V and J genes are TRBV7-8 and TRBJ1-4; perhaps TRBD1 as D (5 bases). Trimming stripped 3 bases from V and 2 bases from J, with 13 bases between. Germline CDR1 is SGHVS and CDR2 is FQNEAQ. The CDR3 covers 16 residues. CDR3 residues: CASSLEGWDTNEKLFF. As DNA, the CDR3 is TGTGCCAGCAGCTTGGAGGGGTGGGATACTAATGAAAAACTGTTTTTT. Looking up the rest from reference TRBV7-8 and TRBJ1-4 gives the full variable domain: GAGVSQSPRYKVAKRGQDVALRCDPISGHVSLFWYQQALGQGPEFLTYFQNEAQLDKSGLPSDRFFAERPEGSVSTLKIQRTQQEDSAVYLCASSLEGWDTNEKLFFGSGTQLSVL.

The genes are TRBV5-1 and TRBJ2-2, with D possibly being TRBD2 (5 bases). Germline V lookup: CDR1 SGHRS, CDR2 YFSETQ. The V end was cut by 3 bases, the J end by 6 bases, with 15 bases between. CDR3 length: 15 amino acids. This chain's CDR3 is CASSSGITSSGELFF. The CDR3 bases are TGCGCCAGCAGCTCGGGAATTACTAGTTCCGGGGAGCTGTTTTTT. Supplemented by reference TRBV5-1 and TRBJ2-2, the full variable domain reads KAGVTQTPRYLIKTRGQQVTLSCSPISGHRSVSWYQQTPGQGLQFLFEYFSETQRNKGNFPGRFSGRQFSNSRSEMNVSTLELGDSALYLCASSSGITSSGELFFGEGSRLTVL.

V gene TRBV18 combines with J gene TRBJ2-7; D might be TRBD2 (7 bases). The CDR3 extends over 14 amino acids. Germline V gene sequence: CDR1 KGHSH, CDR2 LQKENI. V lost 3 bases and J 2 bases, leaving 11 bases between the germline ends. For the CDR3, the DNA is TGTGCCAGCTCACCCCAGCGGGACACCTACGAGCAGTACTTC. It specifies CASSPQRDTYEQYF.

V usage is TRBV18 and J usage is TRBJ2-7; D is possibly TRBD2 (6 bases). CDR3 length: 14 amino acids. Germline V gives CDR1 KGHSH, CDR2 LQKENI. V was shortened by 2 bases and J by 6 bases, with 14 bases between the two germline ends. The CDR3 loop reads CASSPGGRMVEQYF. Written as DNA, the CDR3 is TGTGCCAGCTCACCAGGAGGGAGAATGGTCGAGCAGTACTTC.

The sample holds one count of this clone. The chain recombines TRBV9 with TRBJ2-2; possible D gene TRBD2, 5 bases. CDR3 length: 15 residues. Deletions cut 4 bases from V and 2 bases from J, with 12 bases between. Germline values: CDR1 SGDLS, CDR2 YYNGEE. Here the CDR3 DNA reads TGTGCCAGCAGCCGGGGAACGGAAAACACCGGGGAGCTGTTTTTT. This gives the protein CASSRGTENTGELFF.

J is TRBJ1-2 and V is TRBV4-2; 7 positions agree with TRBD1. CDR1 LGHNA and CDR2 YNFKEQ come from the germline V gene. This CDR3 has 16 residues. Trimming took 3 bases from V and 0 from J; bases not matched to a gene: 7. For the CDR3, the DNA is TGTGCCAGCAGCCAGACTGGACAGGCTTCTAACTATGGCTACACCTTC. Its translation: CASSQTGQASNYGYTF.

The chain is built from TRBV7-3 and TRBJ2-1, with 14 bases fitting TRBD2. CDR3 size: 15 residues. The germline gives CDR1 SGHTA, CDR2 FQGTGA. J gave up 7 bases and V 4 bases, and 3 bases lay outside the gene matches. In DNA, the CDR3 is TGTGCCAGCAGCTGGACTAGCGGGGGGAAGAATGAGCAGTTCTTC. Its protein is CASSWTSGGKNEQFF.

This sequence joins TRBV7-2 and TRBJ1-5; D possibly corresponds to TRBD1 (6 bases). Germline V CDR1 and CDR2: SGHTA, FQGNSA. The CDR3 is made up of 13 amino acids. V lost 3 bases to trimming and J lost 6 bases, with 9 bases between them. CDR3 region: CASSFGGPQPQHF. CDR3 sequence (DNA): TGTGCCAGCAGCTTCGGGGGGCCTCAGCCCCAGCATTTT.

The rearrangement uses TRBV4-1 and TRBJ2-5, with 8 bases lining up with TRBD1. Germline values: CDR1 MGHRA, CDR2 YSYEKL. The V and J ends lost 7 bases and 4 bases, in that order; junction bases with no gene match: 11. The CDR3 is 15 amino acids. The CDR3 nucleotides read TGCGCCAGCACCCGGAGGCAGGGGGCCGGAGAGACCCAGTACTTC. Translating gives CASTRRQGAGETQYF.

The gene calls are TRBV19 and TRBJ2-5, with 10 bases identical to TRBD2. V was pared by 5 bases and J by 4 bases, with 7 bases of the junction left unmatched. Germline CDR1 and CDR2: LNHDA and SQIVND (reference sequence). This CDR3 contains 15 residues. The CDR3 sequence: CASSFSGGAGETQYF. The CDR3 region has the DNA TGTGCCAGTAGTTTCAGCGGGGGGGCGGGAGAGACCCAGTACTTC.

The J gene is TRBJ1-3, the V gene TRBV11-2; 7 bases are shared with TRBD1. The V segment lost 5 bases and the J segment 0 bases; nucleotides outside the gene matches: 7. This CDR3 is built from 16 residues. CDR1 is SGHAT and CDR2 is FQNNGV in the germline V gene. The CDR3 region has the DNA TGTGCCAGCAGCCATACCAGGGGGGACTCTGGAAACACCATATATTTT. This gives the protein CASSHTRGDSGNTIYF.

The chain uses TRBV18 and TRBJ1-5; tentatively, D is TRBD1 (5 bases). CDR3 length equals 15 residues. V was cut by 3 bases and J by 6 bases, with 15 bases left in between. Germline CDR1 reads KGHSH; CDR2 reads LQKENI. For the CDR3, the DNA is TGTGCCAGCTCACCCGTCGCGGGGGACCGTCAGCCCCAGCATTTT. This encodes CASSPVAGDRQPQHF.

The CDR3 bases are TGTGCCAGCAGCTACAGGGGCTACTATAATTCACCCCTCCACTTT. This translates into CASSYRGYYNSPLHF. The J gene is TRBJ1-6, the V gene TRBV14; 7 bases align to TRBD1. V shed 5 bases, J shed 3 bases, and the junction held 4 bases outside the gene matches. There are 15 residues in the CDR3. Germline V gives CDR1 SGHDN, CDR2 FVKESK.

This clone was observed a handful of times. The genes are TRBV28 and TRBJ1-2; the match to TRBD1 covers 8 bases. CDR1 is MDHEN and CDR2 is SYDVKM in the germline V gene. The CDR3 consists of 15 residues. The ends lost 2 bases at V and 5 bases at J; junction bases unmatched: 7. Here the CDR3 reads CASSLGTGGLYGYTF. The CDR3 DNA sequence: TGTGCCAGCAGTTTAGGCACAGGGGGGTTGTATGGCTACACCTTC.

CDR3 in DNA: TGTGCCAGCAGCTTAATGACAGCGAATCCCACCGGGGAGCTGTTTTTT. Translated: CASSLMTANPTGELFF. This chain connects TRBV5-6 to TRBJ2-2; D might be TRBD1 (5 bases). Trimming took off 2 bases at V and 4 bases at J, with 15 bases between the two ends. This CDR3 contains 16 residues. Germline CDR1 reads SGHDT; CDR2 reads YYEEEE.

In nucleotides, the CDR3 is TGTGCCAGCAGCTTATGGGCCGGGACAGGGATTGGGGGCTACACCTTC. This codes for CASSLWAGTGIGGYTF. The chain is built from TRBV7-2 and TRBJ1-2, with TRBD1 matching over 9 bases. CDR3 length: 16 amino acids. Germline V CDR1 and CDR2: SGHTA, FQGNSA. V lost 2 bases, J lost 8 bases, and 12 bases stayed unmatched.

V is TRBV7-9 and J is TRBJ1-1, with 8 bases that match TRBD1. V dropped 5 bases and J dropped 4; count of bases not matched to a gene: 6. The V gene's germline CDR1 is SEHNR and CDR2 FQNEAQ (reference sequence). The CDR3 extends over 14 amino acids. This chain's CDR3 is CASSPLTGVTEAFF. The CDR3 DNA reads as TGTGCCAGCAGCCCGTTGACAGGGGTCACTGAAGCTTTCTTT.

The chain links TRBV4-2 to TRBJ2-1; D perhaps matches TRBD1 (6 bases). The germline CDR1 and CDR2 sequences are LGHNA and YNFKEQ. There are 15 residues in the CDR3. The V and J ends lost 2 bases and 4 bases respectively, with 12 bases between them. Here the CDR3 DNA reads TGTGCCAGCAGCCAATCCTCTACAGGGTACAATGAGCAGTTCTTC. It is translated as CASSQSSTGYNEQFF.

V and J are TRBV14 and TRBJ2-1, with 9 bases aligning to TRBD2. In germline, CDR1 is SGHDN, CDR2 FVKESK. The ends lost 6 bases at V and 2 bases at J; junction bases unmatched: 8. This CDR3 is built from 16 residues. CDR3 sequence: CASSLLAGKPYNEQFF. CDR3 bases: TGTGCCAGCAGTCTCCTAGCGGGGAAGCCCTACAATGAGCAGTTCTTC.

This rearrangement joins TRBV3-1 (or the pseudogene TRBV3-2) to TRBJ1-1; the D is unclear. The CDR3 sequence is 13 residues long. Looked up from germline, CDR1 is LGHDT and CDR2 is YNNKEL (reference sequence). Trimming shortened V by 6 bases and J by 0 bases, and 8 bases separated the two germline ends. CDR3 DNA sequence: TGTGCCAGCAGTACTAACATGAACACTGAAGCTTTCTTT. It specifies CASSTNMNTEAFF.

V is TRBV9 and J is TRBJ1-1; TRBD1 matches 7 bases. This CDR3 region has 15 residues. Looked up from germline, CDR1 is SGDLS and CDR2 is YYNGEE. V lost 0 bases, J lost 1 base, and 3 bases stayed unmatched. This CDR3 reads CASSVEGQPNTEAFF. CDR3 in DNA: TGTGCCAGCAGCGTAGAGGGACAGCCGAACACTGAAGCTTTCTTT.

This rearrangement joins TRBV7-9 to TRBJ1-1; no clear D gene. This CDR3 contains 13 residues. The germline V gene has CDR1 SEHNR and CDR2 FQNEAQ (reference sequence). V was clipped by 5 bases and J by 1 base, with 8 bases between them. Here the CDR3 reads CASSPLSNTEAFF. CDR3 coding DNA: TGTGCCAGCAGCCCACTATCGAACACTGAAGCTTTCTTT.

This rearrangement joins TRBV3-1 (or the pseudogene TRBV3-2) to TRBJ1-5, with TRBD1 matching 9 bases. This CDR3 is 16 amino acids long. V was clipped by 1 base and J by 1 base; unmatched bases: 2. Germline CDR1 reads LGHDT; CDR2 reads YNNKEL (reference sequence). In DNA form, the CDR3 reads TGTGCCAGCAGCCAAGCCGGGACAGGGAGCAATCAGCCCCAGCATTTT. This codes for CASSQAGTGSNQPQHF.

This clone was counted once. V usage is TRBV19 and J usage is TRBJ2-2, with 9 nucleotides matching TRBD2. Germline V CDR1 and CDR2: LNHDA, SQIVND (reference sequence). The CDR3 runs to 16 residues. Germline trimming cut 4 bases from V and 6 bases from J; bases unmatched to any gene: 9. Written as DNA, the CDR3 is TGTGCCAGTAGTAGGTGGCGGGGGGGCCTCTCCGGGGAGCTGTTTTTT. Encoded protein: CASSRWRGGLSGELFF.

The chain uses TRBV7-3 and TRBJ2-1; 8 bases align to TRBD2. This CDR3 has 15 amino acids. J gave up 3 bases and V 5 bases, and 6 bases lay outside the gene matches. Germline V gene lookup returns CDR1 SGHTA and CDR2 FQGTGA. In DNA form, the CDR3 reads TGTGCCAGCAGCCAGAGCGGGGGTATCTACAATGAGCAGTTCTTC. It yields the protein CASSQSGGIYNEQFF.

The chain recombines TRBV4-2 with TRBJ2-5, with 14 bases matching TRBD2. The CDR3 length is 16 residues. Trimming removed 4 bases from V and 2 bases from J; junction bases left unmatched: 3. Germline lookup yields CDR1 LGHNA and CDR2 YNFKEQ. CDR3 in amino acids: CASSPGLAGGQETQYF. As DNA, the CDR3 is TGTGCCAGCAGCCCCGGACTAGCGGGGGGACAAGAGACCCAGTACTTC.

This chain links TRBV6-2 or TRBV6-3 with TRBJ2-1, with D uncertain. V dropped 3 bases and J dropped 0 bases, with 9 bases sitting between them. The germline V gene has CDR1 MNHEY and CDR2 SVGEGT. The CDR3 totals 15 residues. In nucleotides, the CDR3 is TGTGCCAGCAGTTATTCAATGAGCTCCTACAATGAGCAGTTCTTC. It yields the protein CASSYSMSSYNEQFF.

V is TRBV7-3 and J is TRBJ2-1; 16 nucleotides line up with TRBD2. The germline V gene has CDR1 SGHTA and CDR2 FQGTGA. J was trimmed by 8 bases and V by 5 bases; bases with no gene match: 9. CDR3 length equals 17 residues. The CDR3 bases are TGTGCCAGCAGCCTTCCGGGACTAGCGGGGGGGCAGGATGAGCAGTTCTTC. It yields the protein CASSLPGLAGGQDEQFF.

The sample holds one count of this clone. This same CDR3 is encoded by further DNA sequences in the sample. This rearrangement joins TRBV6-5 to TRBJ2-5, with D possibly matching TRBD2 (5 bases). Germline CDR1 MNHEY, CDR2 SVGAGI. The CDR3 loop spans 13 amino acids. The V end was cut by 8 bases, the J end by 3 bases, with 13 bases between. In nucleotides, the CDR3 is TGTGCCAGCGTTCGAGGGTCGGAAGAGACCCAGTACTTC. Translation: CASVRGSEETQYF.